The 25 T cell receptor beta chains below come from one sample, sequenced in a study of shared clonotypes between healthy human individuals. TCRdb keeps only in-frame clones here, not all; method: immunoSEQ multiplex PCR. The repertoire holds more than 400,000 clones, with roughly 80% as singletons. Input material: PBMCs. These receptors originate from a woman in her 40s in good health. Some clones in this sample may be carry-over from other donors' samples.

This chain connects TRBV5-1 to TRBJ2-2; tentatively, D is TRBD1 (5 bases). The CDR3 extends over 15 amino acids. Trimming cost V 1 base and J 1 base, with 8 bases left between them. Germline CDR1 reads SGHRS; CDR2 reads YFSETQ. The CDR3 region has the DNA TGCGCCAGCAGCTTGCAGACAGAGAACACCGGGGAGCTGTTTTTT. Translating gives CASSLQTENTGELFF. Full variable domain (outside the CDR3, taken from reference TRBV5-1 and TRBJ2-2): KAGVTQTPRYLIKTRGQQVTLSCSPISGHRSVSWYQQTPGQGLQFLFEYFSETQRNKGNFPGRFSGRQFSNSRSEMNVSTLELGDSALYLCASSLQTENTGELFFGEGSRLTVL.

DNA of the CDR3: TGTGCCACCAGACTTAGCGGGACCACAGATACGCAGTATTTT. Its translation: CATRLSGTTDTQYF. The chain employs TRBV15 and TRBJ2-3, with 8 bases fitting TRBD2. CDR3 size: 14 residues. CDR1 and CDR2 (germline): LNHNV, YYDKDF (reference sequence). With 6 bases clipped from V and 2 bases from J, the junction kept 4 bases outside the gene matches. Looking up the rest from reference TRBV15 and TRBJ2-3 gives the full variable domain: DAMVIQNPRYQVTQFGKPVTLSCSQTLNHNVMYWYQQKSSQAPKLLFHYYDKDFNNEADTPDNFQSRRPNTSFCFLDIRSPGLGDTAMYLCATRLSGTTDTQYFGPGTRLTVL.

Comment on this clone: A far larger clone is a single base away, which makes a read error likely. The chain recombines TRBV28 with TRBJ2-4, with D perhaps assigned TRBD1 or TRBD2 (6 bases each). From germline, CDR1 is MDHEN and CDR2 SYDVKM. With 4 bases removed from V and 5 bases from J, the gap between germline ends came to 15 bases. This CDR3 is built from 15 residues. The DNA of the CDR3 is TGTGCCAGCAGTTCCTCGGGGGCAGGAGAAAACATTCAGTACTTC. Translated, it gives CASSSSGAGENIQYF.

On this clone itself: A far larger clone is just one base off, so this is likely a read error. V usage is TRBV6-1 and J usage is TRBJ1-5, with 7 bases lining up with TRBD1. Germline V gives CDR1 MNHNS, CDR2 SASEGT. CDR3 length equals 14 residues. CDR3 loop: CATAGQHSNHPQHF. The CDR3 bases are TGTGCCACCGCGGGACAGCATAGCAATCATCCCCAGCATTTT.

The V gene is TRBV30, the J gene TRBJ2-7; TRBD2 agrees at 8 bases. The CDR3 is made up of 13 amino acids. Germline loops: CDR1 GTSNPN, CDR2 SVGIG (reference sequence). Trimming took 5 bases from V and 4 from J; bases not matched to a gene: 7. In nucleotides, the CDR3 is TGTGCCTGGCATAGCGGGATCGTGTACGAGCAGTACTTC. Its translation: CAWHSGIVYEQYF.

This clone was observed a single time. A read error is likely here: a far larger clone is one base away. The V call is TRBV5-1, the J call TRBJ2-7; a weak D match, TRBD2 (6 bases). V lost 4 bases to trimming and J lost 4 bases, with 15 bases between them. Germline loops: CDR1 SGHRS, CDR2 YFSETQ. The CDR3 loop spans 14 amino acids. The CDR3 region is CASSVPFSGYEQYF. The DNA for the CDR3 is TGCGCCAGCAGCGTCCCGTTTAGCGGATACGAGCAGTACTTC.

The rearrangement links TRBV28 to TRBJ2-5, with TRBD2 identical over 13 bases. Trimming cost V 5 bases and J 5 bases; bases outside gene matches: 5. There are 15 residues in the CDR3. Germline loops: CDR1 MDHEN, CDR2 SYDVKM. CDR3 region: CASSRTSGRHETQYF. The CDR3 DNA sequence: TGTGCCAGCAGTAGGACTAGCGGGAGACACGAGACCCAGTACTTC.

Comment on this clone: This sequence is one base from a far larger clone and is likely a read error. This chain's CDR3 is CASGWPGEQETQYF. In DNA, the CDR3 is TGTGCCAGCGGCTGGCCGGGAGAACAAGAGACCCAGTACTTC. The rearrangement joins TRBV5-4 to TRBJ2-5; D possibly corresponds to TRBD2 (6 bases). Germline V gene sequence: CDR1 SGHNT, CDR2 YYREEE (reference sequence). Trimming pared 7 bases from V and 2 bases from J, leaving 15 bases between. CDR3 length: 14 residues.

The sample holds a few counts of this clone. A far larger clone is only one base removed, so a read error is likely. The chain employs TRBV30 and TRBJ2-5; a possible D gene is TRBD2 (5 bases). CDR3 size: 15 residues. Germline CDR1 GTSNPN, CDR2 SVGIG (reference sequence). Trimming left V 2 bases short and J 2 bases short, with 15 bases between. CDR3: CAWSPGRVLQETQYF. In nucleotides, the CDR3 is TGTGCCTGGAGTCCCGGGCGGGTATTGCAAGAGACCCAGTACTTC. Full variable domain (missing parts from reference TRBV30 and TRBJ2-5): SQTIHQWPATLVQPVGSPLSLECTVEGTSNPNLYWYRQAAGRGLQLLFYSVGIGQISSEVPQNLSASRPQDRQFILSSKKLLLSDSGFYLCAWSPGRVLQETQYFGPGTRLLVL.

For this clone: A far bigger clonotype differs at one base, so this is likely a read error. This chain uses TRBV10-3 with TRBJ2-5; D perhaps matches TRBD1 (5 bases). This CDR3 region has 13 residues. Germline loops: CDR1 ENHRY, CDR2 SYGVKD. The CDR3 nucleotides read TGTGCCATCAGTGCCAGGGCCCAAGAGACCCGGTACTTC. Residues: CAISARAQETRYF.

The J gene is TRBJ1-1, the V gene TRBV5-1, with 8 bases lining up with TRBD1. Looked up from germline, CDR1 is SGHRS and CDR2 is YFSETQ. The CDR3 runs 16 residues. J lost 5 bases, V lost 3 bases, and 12 bases had no gene match. The CDR3 sequence is CASSSRTGTLGTEAFF. CDR3 bases: TGCGCCAGCAGCTCTAGGACAGGGACCCTTGGAACTGAAGCTTTCTTT.

This clone was counted only a few times. This may stem from a read error, because a much larger clone lies one nucleotide away. The V and J genes are TRBV9 and TRBJ2-1; D is undetermined. CDR3 length: 15 amino acids. Germline CDR1 SGDLS, CDR2 YYNGEE. Trimming left V 1 base short and J 6 bases short, with 14 bases between. CDR3 nucleotides: TGTGCCAGCAGCGTAATAGGACCAGCTTCCAATGAGCAGTTCTTC. This sequence encodes CASSVIGPASNEQFF.

This chain uses TRBV4-1 with TRBJ2-1, with D perhaps matching TRBD2 (6 bases). V was shortened by 1 base and J by 6 bases, with 13 bases between the two germline ends. The V gene's germline CDR1 is MGHRA and CDR2 YSYEKL. This CDR3 spans 15 amino acids. CDR3 bases: TGCGCCAGCAGCCAAGGGGATCTAGCGTCCAATGAGCAGTTCTTC. Its protein product is CASSQGDLASNEQFF.

This chain uses TRBV13 with TRBJ1-2; no clear D. The germline V gene encodes CDR1 PRHDT and CDR2 FYEKMQ (reference sequence). V was pared by 5 bases and J by 2 bases, with 18 bases between. This CDR3 region has 16 residues. The CDR3 DNA reads TGTGCCAGCAGCACATGGCCGGGAGAGAAAAACTATGGCTACACCTTC. Amino acids: CASSTWPGEKNYGYTF.

The CDR3 nucleotides read TGTGCCAGCAGCTTGAGACAGGGGGCAATAGATACGCAGTATTTT. It encodes CASSLRQGAIDTQYF. The V call is TRBV11-1, the J call TRBJ2-3; 10 bases line up with TRBD1. Germline assignment: CDR1 SGHAT and CDR2 FQDESV (reference sequence). Unmatched junction bases numbered 5, after V lost 3 bases and J lost 5 bases. This CDR3 has 15 amino acids.

The rearrangement joins TRBV28 to TRBJ2-7, with TRBD1 matching 9 bases. The germline V gene encodes CDR1 MDHEN and CDR2 SYDVKM. The CDR3 totals 17 residues. V was clipped by 6 bases and J by 5 bases; unmatched bases: 17. The CDR3 DNA is TGTGCCAGCAGCCCCGCGGCCGGGACAGGGAGTTCCCACGAGCAGTACTTC. This gives the protein CASSPAAGTGSSHEQYF.

CDR3 loop: CSVGAGATDGELFF. For the CDR3, the DNA is TGCAGCGTTGGGGCGGGAGCAACGGACGGGGAGCTGTTTTTT. The V gene is TRBV29-1, the J gene TRBJ2-2; TRBD2 aligns across 7 bases. This CDR3 has 14 residues. V lost 4 bases and J lost 7; bases outside the gene matches: 9. Per the germline V gene, CDR1 is SQVTM and CDR2 is ANQGSEA.

Comments on this clone: Its ends do not fully match the called genes, so a read error is possible. The V gene is TRBV7-2, the J gene TRBJ2-7, with D tentatively TRBD2 (5 bases). The CDR3 is 13 amino acids. Germline assignment: CDR1 SGHTA and CDR2 FQGNSA. The CDR3 reads CASSFNLALEKHF. CDR3 DNA sequence: TGTGCCAGCAGCTTTAACCTAGCCCTAGAGAAGCACTTC.

The rearrangement uses TRBV6-1 and TRBJ2-1; 14 bases fit TRBD2. J lost 12 bases, V lost 8 bases, and 6 bases had no gene match. CDR3 size: 13 residues. Germline V CDR1 and CDR2: MNHNS, SASEGT. CDR3: CASGLAGGLGQFF. The CDR3 DNA is TGTGCCAGCGGACTAGCGGGAGGCCTGGGGCAGTTCTTC.

This clone was seen a handful of times. This chain joins TRBV5-1 and TRBJ1-4, with 8 bases identical to TRBD1. This CDR3 region has 15 residues. CDR1 is SGHRS, CDR2 YFSETQ, per germline. Trimming at V came to 3 bases and at J to 4 bases, leaving 5 bases not matched to a gene. CDR3 DNA: TGCGCCAGCAGCTGGCAGGGGGCTGGTAATGAAAAACTGTTTTTT. Translation gives CASSWQGAGNEKLFF.

With regard to this clone: Only one base separates this from a far larger clonotype, so it likely reflects a read error. This chain connects TRBV6-6 to TRBJ1-2, with no clear D. Trimming took off 2 bases at V and 9 bases at J, with 10 bases between the two ends. There are 12 residues in the CDR3. Germline CDR1 is MNHNY and CDR2 is SVGAGI (reference sequence). The CDR3 DNA sequence: TGTGCCAGCAGTTACCCGGACCGGTGCTACACCTTC. Residues: CASSYPDRCYTF.

The V call is TRBV5-1, the J call TRBJ1-4, with D perhaps TRBD1 (6 bases). Germline V gene sequence: CDR1 SGHRS, CDR2 YFSETQ. The CDR3 length is 13 residues. V lost 4 bases, J lost 4 bases, and 8 bases lay in between. The CDR3 loop reads CASSRQDNEKLFF. The DNA for the CDR3 is TGCGCCAGCAGCCGACAGGATAATGAAAAACTGTTTTTT.

This clone has a handful of counts. J is TRBJ1-5 and V is TRBV6-4; no clear D gene. CDR1 and CDR2 (germline): MRHNA, SNTAGT. The CDR3 spans 14 residues. Trimming cost V 2 bases and J 3 bases, with 8 bases left between them. CDR3 protein: CASSDGQTNQPQHF. The CDR3 DNA sequence: TGTGCCAGCAGTGACGGGCAGACCAATCAGCCCCAGCATTTT.

Regarding this clone: Since a far larger clone is one base different, this is likely a read error. This chain connects TRBV4-2 to TRBJ2-5, with D perhaps assigned TRBD1 or TRBD2 (5 bases each). Germline V gene sequence: CDR1 LGHNA, CDR2 YNFKEQ. CDR3 size: 15 residues. This chain's CDR3 is CASSQGVADSYEQHF. DNA for the CDR3: TGTGCCAGCAGCCAGGGGGTAGCAGACTCCTACGAGCAGCACTTC.

Comments on this clone: A far larger clone is only one base removed, so a read error is likely. Other DNA sequences within the sample encode an identical CDR3. This chain joins TRBV30 and TRBJ2-7, with 11 nucleotides matching TRBD2. Germline assignment: CDR1 GTSNPN and CDR2 SVGIG (reference sequence). There are 13 residues in the CDR3. The CDR3 sequence: CAVSGRASYEQYF. Here the CDR3 DNA reads TGTGCAGTTAGCGGGAGGGCCTCTTACGAGCAGTACTTC. Drawing the rest from reference TRBV30 and TRBJ2-7, the complete variable domain is SQTIHQWPATLVQPVGSPLSLECTVEGTSNPNLYWYRQAAGRGLQLLFYSVGIGQISSEVPQNLSASRPQDRQFILSSKKLLLSDSGFYLCAVSGRASYEQYFGPGTRLTVT.